This T cell receptor beta chain is drawn from a study of blood T cell repertoires in COVID-19. Study as a whole: There were acute and convalescent COVID-19 samples, and they came from the United States, Italy and Spain. PBMCs, B-cell-depleted T cells, or T cells provided the cDNA or gDNA that made up the material.

V was pared by 4 bases and J by 1 base, with 19 bases between. This CDR3 spans 17 amino acids. Germline V gene sequence: CDR1 LNHNV, CDR2 YYDKDF (reference sequence). Original handling: By means of reference gene primer amplification, nucleated cell counts were estimated. The data were produced by immunoSEQ multiplex PCR, yet TCRdb's version contains in-frame clones alone and is incomplete. From that table come the V and J calls and clone size; the DNA was used to work out D and trimming. The top ten hold just over 15% of the sample, which has 35,000 to 50,000 clones, 87% seen once. The specimen sequenced was peripheral blood. The V gene is TRBV15, the J gene TRBJ2-5, with D tentatively TRBD1 (7 bases). This sequence was found in a man in his sixties with active COVID-19. The CDR3: CATSTASRGTAQETQYF. For the CDR3, the DNA is TGTGCCACCAGCACAGCATCCCGGGGGACAGCCCAAGAGACCCAGTACTTC.